The TCR beta chain described here comes from a study of blood T cell repertoires in COVID-19. Overall study context: Whether acute or convalescent, the COVID-19 samples came from the United States, Italy and Spain.

Method: immunoSEQ multiplex PCR; TCRdb's copy keeps in-frame clones and lacks some. The sample records about 35,000 clones, 80% to 90% being singletons. Germline loops: CDR1 ENHRY, CDR2 SYGVKD. The length of the CDR3 is 13 residues. Trimming removed 6 bases from V and 4 bases from J, with 11 bases in between. The origin of this receptor is a man in his sixties in a cohort sampled during active COVID-19. Sequenced material: peripheral blood. The V and J genes are TRBV10-3 and TRBJ2-3, with D maybe TRBD2 (5 bases). CDR3 amino acids: CAISPTRSDTQYF. CDR3 DNA: TGTGCCATCAGCCCCACTAGGTCAGATACGCAGTATTTT.